This TCR beta chain was recorded in a study of response to subunit inactivated influenza vaccine. Study conclusions and caveats: T cells newly recruited by each seasonal influenza vaccination are few, the authors suggested.

MiXCR, run by TCRdb on the RT-PCR reads, gives a single entry per CDR3 protein. Of 500,000 or so distinct CDR3 sequences listed, approximately 17% are singletons. Germline CDR1 and CDR2: SGHDT and YYEEEE. This CDR3 is 17 amino acids long. With 3 bases clipped from V and 6 bases from J, the junction kept 11 bases outside the gene matches. This clonotype was detected many times. Its specificity is unknown. The chain has TRBV5-6 and TRBJ2-2, with 10 bases matching TRBD1. The origin of this receptor is a man aged 50-75 years who received an inactivated influenza vaccine. The specimen was CD4+ T cells sorted from PBMCs, collected 23 months after vaccination. The CDR3 nucleotides read TGTGCCAGCAGCTCTCCAGTCCGGGACAGGGGTGCCGGGGAGCTGTTTTTT. Its translation is CASSSPVRDRGAGELFF.